These 28 T cell receptor beta chains were all obtained from the same sample, sequenced in a study of cytomegalovirus exposure and HLA in healthy donors. With 60 Vbeta and 13 Jbeta primers, the PCR was carried out. Sequenced by immunoSEQ multiplex PCR; TCRdb stores in-frame clones only, minus some. The data hold tens of thousands of clones, with about three quarters observed a single time. Sequencing was carried out using PBMCs. These TCRs come from a male donor in good health and CMV-seropositive.

This chain connects TRBV19 to TRBJ2-7, with D tentatively TRBD1 (5 bases). The CDR3 has 15 residues. Trimming cost V 1 base and J 2 bases, with 12 bases left between them. In germline, CDR1 is LNHDA, CDR2 SQIVND (reference sequence). In DNA, the CDR3 is TGTGCCAGTAGTATAGCCGTCACAGGTCCCTACGAGCAGTACTTC. Protein: CASSIAVTGPYEQYF.

CDR3 sequence reads: CASSVGGGGAGNEQFF. The CDR3 region has the DNA TGTGCCAGCAGCGTAGGAGGCGGGGGGGCCGGGAATGAGCAGTTCTTC. The V gene is TRBV9, the J gene TRBJ2-1; 9 bases are shared with TRBD2. This CDR3 region has 16 residues. With 0 bases clipped from V and 7 bases from J, the junction kept 8 bases outside the gene matches. CDR1 is SGDLS and CDR2 is YYNGEE in the germline V gene. The whole variable domain, remainder taken from reference TRBV9 and TRBJ2-1, is DSGVTQTPKHLITATGQRVTLRCSPRSGDLSVYWYQQSLDQGLQFLIQYYNGEERAKGNILERFSAQQFPDLHSELNLSSLELGDSALYFCASSVGGGGAGNEQFFGPGTRLTVL.

The J gene is TRBJ1-1, the V gene TRBV28; D is ambiguous. The CDR3 is 11 residues long. V was clipped by 7 bases and J by 5 bases, with 8 bases between them. The V gene's germline CDR1 is MDHEN and CDR2 SYDVKM. This CDR3 reads CASNSGTEAFF. CDR3 DNA: TGTGCCAGCAACTCGGGGACTGAAGCTTTCTTT. The variable domain in full, with the rest retrieved from reference TRBV28 and TRBJ1-1, is DVKVTQSSRYLVKRTGEKVFLECVQDMDHENMFWYRQDPGLGLRLIYFSYDVKMKEKGDIPEGYSVSREKKERFSLILESASTNQTSMYLCASNSGTEAFFGQGTRLTVV.

The chain is built from TRBV19 and TRBJ2-5; 7 bases agree with TRBD1. V trimming: 3 bases; J trimming: 5 bases; junction bases outside the gene matches: 9. Germline CDR1 reads LNHDA; CDR2 reads SQIVND (reference sequence). The CDR3 is made up of 15 amino acids. DNA for the CDR3: TGTGCCAGTAGTATGTGGGCAGGGGGTACGGAGACCCAGTACTTC. Its protein is CASSMWAGGTETQYF.

The rearrangement links TRBV9 to TRBJ1-1; D call uncertain. Germline V gene lookup returns CDR1 SGDLS and CDR2 YYNGEE. The length of the CDR3 is 14 residues. V lost 0 bases to trimming and J lost 1 base, with 7 bases between them. The CDR3: CASSVGSENTEAFF. The DNA for the CDR3 is TGTGCCAGCAGCGTAGGTTCAGAGAACACTGAAGCTTTCTTT. Full variable domain (remainder filled in from reference TRBV9 and TRBJ1-1): DSGVTQTPKHLITATGQRVTLRCSPRSGDLSVYWYQQSLDQGLQFLIQYYNGEERAKGNILERFSAQQFPDLHSELNLSSLELGDSALYFCASSVGSENTEAFFGQGTRLTVV.

This chain joins TRBV18 and TRBJ1-2, with 11 positions matching TRBD1. The V gene end was trimmed by 3 bases and the J gene end by 4 bases; junction bases not matched to a gene: 10. This CDR3 is built from 17 residues. From germline, CDR1 is KGHSH and CDR2 LQKENI. This chain's CDR3 is CASSPPGTGGNAYGYTF. In DNA, the CDR3 is TGTGCCAGCTCACCTCCCGGGACAGGGGGTAACGCCTATGGCTACACCTTC.

V is TRBV10-3 and J is TRBJ1-5, with D unresolved. The CDR3 loop spans 13 amino acids. CDR1 is ENHRY, CDR2 SYGVKD, per germline. V lost 4 bases and J lost 2, with 6 bases in between. The DNA for the CDR3 is TGTGCCATCAGTGTCGGGGGCAATCAGCCCCAGCATTTT. It specifies CAISVGGNQPQHF.

The CDR3 spells CASSLYDRGGADYGYTF. CDR3 sequence (DNA): TGTGCCAGCAGCTTGTATGATAGGGGGGGCGCAGACTATGGCTACACCTTC. The chain uses TRBV5-4 and TRBJ1-2; possibly TRBD1 for D (6 bases). The V and J ends lost 1 base and 3 bases respectively, with 19 bases between them. Germline V gives CDR1 SGHNT, CDR2 YYREEE (reference sequence). CDR3 length: 17 amino acids.

The V call is TRBV9, the J call TRBJ2-5, with D maybe TRBD2 (5 bases). Trimming took off 0 bases at V and 1 base at J, with 7 bases between the two ends. In germline, CDR1 is SGDLS, CDR2 YYNGEE. The CDR3 is 14 amino acids. The CDR3 sequence: CASSVGGPQETQYF. CDR3 in DNA: TGTGCCAGCAGCGTAGGAGGGCCCCAAGAGACCCAGTACTTC. The complete variable domain, with remaining parts taken from reference TRBV9 and TRBJ2-5, reads DSGVTQTPKHLITATGQRVTLRCSPRSGDLSVYWYQQSLDQGLQFLIQYYNGEERAKGNILERFSAQQFPDLHSELNLSSLELGDSALYFCASSVGGPQETQYFGPGTRLLVL.

This chain joins TRBV15 and TRBJ2-2; D uncertain. Germline CDR1 reads LNHNV; CDR2 reads YYDKDF (reference sequence). The CDR3 sequence is 13 residues long. The germline V and J ends were trimmed by 3 bases and 3 bases, with 5 bases remaining between them. This chain's CDR3 is CATSSEYTGELFF. DNA of the CDR3: TGTGCCACCAGCAGTGAGTACACCGGGGAGCTGTTTTTT.

This chain connects TRBV29-1 to TRBJ2-1; the match to TRBD1 covers 7 bases. This CDR3 is 14 amino acids long. Per the germline V gene, CDR1 is SQVTM and CDR2 is ANQGSEA. V gave up 1 base and J gave up 4 bases; unmatched junction bases: 4. This CDR3 reads CSVEGDREYNEQFF. In DNA form, the CDR3 reads TGCAGCGTTGAAGGAGACAGGGAATACAATGAGCAGTTCTTC.

In the case of this clone: One end of the junction varies from germline; a read error may be responsible. The chain carries TRBV7-9 and TRBJ2-7, with TRBD2 matching 12 bases. CDR1 and CDR2 from the germline V gene are SEHNR and FQNEAQ (reference sequence). This CDR3 comprises 16 residues. CDR3 amino acids: CSSSWPGTSGSYEQYF. The DNA of the CDR3 is TGTTCCAGCAGCTGGCCCGGGACTAGCGGGTCCTACGAGCAGTACTTC.

V is TRBV11-3 and J is TRBJ2-1, with 10 bases matching TRBD2. After removal of 7 bases from V and 8 bases from J, the junction contained 8 bases not matched to a gene. The V gene's germline CDR1 is SGHNT and CDR2 YENEEA. The CDR3 totals 14 residues. The CDR3 loop is CASKRSSGSDEQFF. In DNA, the CDR3 is TGTGCCAGCAAACGGTCTAGCGGGAGCGATGAGCAGTTCTTC.

The genes are TRBV6-6 and TRBJ2-7; D uncertain. Trimming removed 2 bases from V and 2 bases from J, with 13 bases in between. CDR3 length equals 15 residues. Germline lookup yields CDR1 MNHNY and CDR2 SVGAGI (reference sequence). CDR3 sequence: CASSYRVADAYEQYF. CDR3 nucleotide sequence: TGTGCCAGCAGTTACCGGGTGGCCGATGCCTACGAGCAGTACTTC.

The chain links TRBV30 to TRBJ2-7; 7 nucleotides agree with TRBD2. Germline V gene data show CDR1 as GTSNPN and CDR2 as SVGIG (reference sequence). After removal of 2 bases from V and 0 bases from J, the junction contained 10 bases not matched to a gene. The CDR3 loop spans 16 amino acids. In DNA form, the CDR3 reads TGTGCCTGGAGTCCACGAGGCGGGGGAAGCTCCTACGAGCAGTACTTC. Protein product: CAWSPRGGGSSYEQYF.

The chain combines TRBV11-2 with TRBJ2-7; D remains unclear. V lost 4 bases, J lost 3 bases, and 13 bases lay in between. Germline assignment: CDR1 SGHAT and CDR2 FQNNGV. The CDR3 length is 14 residues. CDR3 loop: CASSSLARFYEQYF. The CDR3, as DNA: TGTGCCAGCAGCTCCCTGGCTAGATTCTACGAGCAGTACTTC.

The rearrangement joins TRBV6-1 to TRBJ2-4; maybe TRBD1 (6 bases). The ends were cut back, 2 bases at V and 1 base at J, with 9 bases in the middle. CDR3 length equals 15 residues. The germline gives CDR1 MNHNS, CDR2 SASEGT. In DNA, the CDR3 is TGTGCCAGCAGTGAATTTGACAGGGCCAAAAACATTCAGTACTTC. The encoded protein is CASSEFDRAKNIQYF.

V gene TRBV6-5 combines with J gene TRBJ2-5; TRBD1 aligns across 8 bases. Per the germline V gene, CDR1 is MNHEY and CDR2 is SVGAGI. This CDR3 is built from 15 residues. Trimming cost V 4 bases and J 4 bases; bases outside gene matches: 8. The CDR3 sequence: CASSFNRGSGETQYF. Written as DNA, the CDR3 is TGTGCCAGCAGTTTCAACAGGGGGAGTGGAGAGACCCAGTACTTC.

This clone showed up just a few times. The genes are TRBV7-9 and TRBJ2-3; TRBD2 matches at 15 bases. The CDR3 sequence is 18 residues long. Losses at the gene ends were 1 base for V and 5 bases for J; bases not matched to a gene: 7. Germline loops: CDR1 SEHNR, CDR2 FQNEAQ (reference sequence). For the CDR3, the DNA is TGTGCCAGCAGCTTAGTCTGGACTAGCGGGGGGGCTGTAGATACGCAGTATTTT. Amino acid sequence: CASSLVWTSGGAVDTQYF.

The CDR3 nucleotides read TGCGCCAGCAGCCAAGACGGAGCGGGAGGGGCTCAGTTGTTCTTC. Its translation is CASSQDGAGGAQLFF. The chain carries TRBV4-1 and TRBJ2-1; 10 bases are shared with TRBD2. The CDR3 extends over 15 amino acids. Germline V gene data show CDR1 as MGHRA and CDR2 as YSYEKL. After removal of 0 bases from V and 15 bases from J, the junction contained 11 bases not matched to a gene.

The chain carries TRBV4-3 and TRBJ2-1; 8 bases map to TRBD2. The germline V gene encodes CDR1 LGHNA and CDR2 YSLEER. V lost 2 bases to trimming and J lost 0 bases; unmatched junction nucleotides: 0. The CDR3 contains 15 residues. In nucleotides, the CDR3 is TGCGCCAGCAGCCAAACTAGCGGCTCCTACAATGAGCAGTTCTTC. As protein: CASSQTSGSYNEQFF.

The chain uses TRBV7-2 and TRBJ2-7; no clear D gene. The CDR3 contains 12 residues. Trimming removed 3 bases at V and 0 bases at J, with 3 bases between. CDR1 is SGHTA, CDR2 FQGNSA, per germline. CDR3 nucleotides: TGTGCCAGCAGCTTTCACTCCTACGAGCAGTACTTC. It codes for CASSFHSYEQYF.

The chain couples TRBV6-1 to TRBJ2-1; the D gene is possibly TRBD2 (5 bases). Germline V gives CDR1 MNHNS, CDR2 SASEGT. The V end lost 6 bases, the J end lost 4 bases, and 16 bases lay between the germline ends. The CDR3 runs to 15 residues. The CDR3 is CASRRAAATYNEQFF. CDR3 DNA: TGTGCCAGCAGAAGAGCGGCTGCGACGTACAATGAGCAGTTCTTC.

The rearrangement links TRBV5-1 to TRBJ2-7; 12 bases match TRBD2. The CDR3 is made up of 16 amino acids. CDR1 and CDR2 from the germline V gene are SGHRS and YFSETQ. The V segment lost 4 bases and the J segment 2 bases; nucleotides outside the gene matches: 7. The CDR3 bases are TGCGCCAGCAGCGCAAAACTAGCGGGAGGTACCTACGAGCAGTACTTC. Amino acids: CASSAKLAGGTYEQYF.

A few counts support this clone. The chain has TRBV5-5 and TRBJ2-7, with TRBD2 as a possible D gene (6 bases). The CDR3 runs 15 residues. Germline V gene data show CDR1 as SGHKS and CDR2 as YYEKEE (reference sequence). V lost 2 bases and J 1 base, leaving 13 bases between the germline ends. As DNA, the CDR3 is TGTGCCAGCAGCTTAAGCGGGTCATCATCCTACGAGCAGTACTTC. Translating it yields CASSLSGSSSYEQYF.

V is TRBV15 and J is TRBJ1-5; a possible D gene is TRBD1 (5 bases). There are 16 residues in the CDR3. CDR1 and CDR2 from the germline V gene are LNHNV and YYDKDF (reference sequence). The germline V and J ends were trimmed by 0 bases and 4 bases, with 13 bases remaining between them. CDR3 sequence: CATSRDGLKGNQPQHF. The DNA for the CDR3 is TGTGCCACCAGCAGAGATGGGTTGAAGGGGAATCAGCCCCAGCATTTT.

This clone was recorded only once. V is TRBV15 and J is TRBJ2-3; 10 bases line up with TRBD1. Germline CDR1 LNHNV, CDR2 YYDKDF (reference sequence). Trimming cost V 0 bases and J 1 base; bases outside gene matches: 10. The CDR3 consists of 19 residues. DNA of the CDR3: TGTGCCACCAGCAGAGATCTGGGGACAGGGGAGATTCGCACAGATACGCAGTATTTT. This codes for CATSRDLGTGEIRTDTQYF.

In this sample, this clone turned up a few times. In nucleotides, the CDR3 is TGTGCCAGCAGCTCAGCCGTACTAGCGGGGGGGCGAGAGACCCAGTACTTC. Translation: CASSSAVLAGGRETQYF. The chain is built from TRBV7-2 and TRBJ2-5; 13 nucleotides match TRBD2. Germline V gene data show CDR1 as SGHTA and CDR2 as FQGNSA. The CDR3 is 17 amino acids. V shed 4 bases and J 4 bases; nucleotides not matched to a gene: 9.